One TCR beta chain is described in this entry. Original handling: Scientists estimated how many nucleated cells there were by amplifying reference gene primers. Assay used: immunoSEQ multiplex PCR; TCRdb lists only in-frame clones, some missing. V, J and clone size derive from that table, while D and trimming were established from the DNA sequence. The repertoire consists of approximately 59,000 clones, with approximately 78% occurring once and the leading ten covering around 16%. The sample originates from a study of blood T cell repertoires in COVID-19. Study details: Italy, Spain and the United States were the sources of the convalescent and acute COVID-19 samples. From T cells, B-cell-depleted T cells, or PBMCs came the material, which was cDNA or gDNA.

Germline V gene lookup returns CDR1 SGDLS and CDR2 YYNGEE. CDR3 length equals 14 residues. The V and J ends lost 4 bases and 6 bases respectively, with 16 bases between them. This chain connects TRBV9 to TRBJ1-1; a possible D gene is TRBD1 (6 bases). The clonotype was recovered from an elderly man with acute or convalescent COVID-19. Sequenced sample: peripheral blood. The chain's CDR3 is CASSPSGAGAEAFF. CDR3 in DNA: TGTGCCAGCAGCCCTTCAGGGGCCGGGGCTGAAGCTTTCTTT.